The source of this T cell receptor beta chain is a study of cytomegalovirus exposure and HLA in healthy donors. This clone was counted only a few times. The length of the CDR3 is 15 residues. Germline CDR1 reads MNHEY; CDR2 reads SVGAGI. Trimming removed 0 bases at V and 1 base at J, with 7 bases between. In the PCR, 60 Vbeta and 13 Jbeta primers were used. Assay: immunoSEQ multiplex PCR; the TCRdb copy retains only in-frame clones and omits some. The sample shows about 97,000 clones, around 10% of them seen only once. This receptor was identified in a man in his forties or fifties in good health and CMV-seropositive. Sequenced sample: PBMCs. This sequence joins TRBV6-5 and TRBJ1-5; D not resolved. CDR3 coding DNA: TGTGCCAGCAGTTACTCTACAGCCAGCAATCAGCCCCAGCATTTT. Protein product: CASSYSTASNQPQHF.